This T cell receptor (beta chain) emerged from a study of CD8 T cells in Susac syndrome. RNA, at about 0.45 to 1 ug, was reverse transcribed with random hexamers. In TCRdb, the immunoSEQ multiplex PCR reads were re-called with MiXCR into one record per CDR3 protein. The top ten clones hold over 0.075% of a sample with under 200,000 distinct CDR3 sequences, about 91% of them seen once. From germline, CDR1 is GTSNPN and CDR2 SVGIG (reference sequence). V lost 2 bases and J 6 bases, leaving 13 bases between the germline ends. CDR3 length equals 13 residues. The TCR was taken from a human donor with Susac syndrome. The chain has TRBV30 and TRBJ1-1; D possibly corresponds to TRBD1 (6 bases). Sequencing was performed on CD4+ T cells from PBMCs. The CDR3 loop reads CAWSLDRLSEAFF. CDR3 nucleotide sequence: TGTGCCTGGAGTCTCGACAGGCTATCTGAAGCTTTCTTT. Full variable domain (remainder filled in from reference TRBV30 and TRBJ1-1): SQTIHQWPATLVQPVGSPLSLECTVEGTSNPNLYWYRQAAGRGLQLLFYSVGIGQISSEVPQNLSASRPQDRQFILSSKKLLLSDSGFYLCAWSLDRLSEAFFGQGTRLTVV.